Described below is a single T cell receptor (beta chain) sequence and its context. Authors' methods: Nucleated cell counts were estimated from reference gene primer amplification. Produced via immunoSEQ multiplex PCR; TCRdb's table is partial and in-frame only. The V and J calls and clone size are taken from that table; D and trimming were inferred from the DNA. The sample yields over 60,000 clones, approximately 84% seen once. This sample is part of a study of blood T cell repertoires in COVID-19. Overall study: Acute and convalescent COVID-19 specimens originated in the United States, Italy and Spain. T cells, B-cell-depleted T cells, or PBMCs supplied cDNA or gDNA.

The germline V gene has CDR1 LGHNA and CDR2 YSLEER. The ends were cut back, 0 bases at V and 3 bases at J, with 12 bases in the middle. The CDR3 has 15 amino acids. The sequencing sample was made of peripheral blood. The sequence derives from a man aged 65 to 85 with active or convalescent COVID-19. The chain recombines TRBV4-3 with TRBJ2-7, with D possibly being TRBD1 (5 bases). In DNA form, the CDR3 reads TGCGCCAGCAGCCAAGAGGTGGGGCGGAGCTACGAGCAGTACTTC. Translated: CASSQEVGRSYEQYF.